The rows below give T cell receptor beta chains drawn from one sample of a study of cytomegalovirus exposure and HLA in healthy donors. Libraries were prepared by immunoSEQ multiplex PCR; TCRdb keeps only in-frame clonotypes and omits some of them. The sample has 250,000 or so clones; roughly 91% are singletons. Sequencing was performed on PBMCs. These receptors were obtained from a girl aged 2-9 years in good health and CMV-seronegative. Both conserved end residues are part of each CDR3. A D gene is named only where the DNA matches it firmly. A clone size is listed for some rows: how often the clone was seen (once, few, many), or a class if it is expanded.

CDR3aa: CASRKTGTEYGYTF
CDR3nt: TGTGCCAGCAGAAAGACCGGGACAGAGTATGGCTACACCTTC
v_gene: TRBV6-1
abundance: NA
d_gene: TRBD1
j_gene: TRBJ1-2

CDR3aa: CASSLGGGEQYF
CDR3nt: TGTGCCAGCAGTTTAGGGGGGGGCGAGCAGTACTTC
v_gene: TRBV27
abundance: NA
d_gene: TRBD2
j_gene: TRBJ2-7

CDR3aa: CASIQGTVNTEAFF
CDR3nt: TGTGCCAGCATCCAGGGGACGGTGAACACTGAAGCTTTCTTT
v_gene: TRBV28
abundance: NA
d_gene: NA
j_gene: TRBJ1-1

CDR3aa: CASSPQTGSDTQYF
CDR3nt: TGTGCCAGCTCACCACAGACAGGCTCGGATACGCAGTATTTT
v_gene: TRBV18
abundance: NA
d_gene: NA
j_gene: TRBJ2-3

CDR3aa: CASSLSGGGEQYF
CDR3nt: TGTGCCAGCTCTCTCTCAGGAGGCGGCGAGCAGTACTTC
v_gene: TRBV7-8
abundance: NA
d_gene: NA
j_gene: TRBJ2-7

CDR3aa: CASSPWTSKETQYF
CDR3nt: TGTGCCAGCAGCCCCTGGACTAGTAAAGAGACCCAGTACTTC
v_gene: TRBV28
abundance: NA
d_gene: TRBD2
j_gene: TRBJ2-5

CDR3aa: CASSQDSSWGPYEQYF
CDR3nt: TGCGCCAGCAGCCAAGATTCCTCCTGGGGGCCCTACGAGCAGTACTTC
v_gene: TRBV4-1
abundance: NA
d_gene: NA
j_gene: TRBJ2-7

CDR3aa: CSVPAGDTQYF
CDR3nt: TGCAGTGTTCCAGCCGGGGATACGCAGTATTTT
v_gene: TRBV20-1
abundance: NA
d_gene: NA
j_gene: TRBJ2-3

CDR3aa: CASSIDGARTGETQYF
CDR3nt: TGTGCCAGTAGTATAGATGGTGCCAGGACGGGGGAGACCCAGTACTTC
v_gene: TRBV19
abundance: NA
d_gene: NA
j_gene: TRBJ2-5

CDR3aa: CASSPTGGQPQHF
CDR3nt: TGTGCCAGCTCGCCGACAGGGGGCCAGCCCCAGCATTTT
v_gene: TRBV18
abundance: NA
d_gene: TRBD1
j_gene: TRBJ1-5

CDR3aa: CASSPPGRAYEQYF
CDR3nt: TGTGCCAGCTCACCACCTGGCAGGGCCTACGAGCAGTACTTC
v_gene: TRBV18
abundance: NA
d_gene: NA
j_gene: TRBJ2-7

CDR3aa: CASRLGQGAGETQYF
CDR3nt: TGTGCCAGCAGGCTGGGACAGGGGGCAGGGGAGACCCAGTACTTC
v_gene: TRBV2
abundance: NA
d_gene: TRBD1
j_gene: TRBJ2-5

CDR3aa: CAISETSGMNTEAFF
CDR3nt: TGTGCCATCAGTGAGACTTCGGGGATGAACACTGAAGCTTTCTTT
v_gene: TRBV10-3
abundance: NA
d_gene: NA
j_gene: TRBJ1-1

CDR3aa: CSVEGETGNEQFF
CDR3nt: TGCAGCGTTGAAGGGGAGACGGGGAATGAGCAGTTCTTC
v_gene: TRBV29-1
abundance: NA
d_gene: NA
j_gene: TRBJ2-1

CDR3aa: CASSPQGWANQPQHF
CDR3nt: TGTGCCAGCAGCCCTCAGGGATGGGCCAATCAGCCCCAGCATTTT
v_gene: TRBV27
abundance: once
d_gene: NA
j_gene: TRBJ1-5

CDR3aa: CASSPRLAGAPNTGELFF
CDR3nt: TGTGCCAGCTCACCAAGGCTAGCGGGGGCCCCGAACACCGGGGAGCTGTTTTTT
v_gene: TRBV18
abundance: NA
d_gene: TRBD2
j_gene: TRBJ2-2

CDR3aa: CASSLSWGGREAFF
CDR3nt: TGTGCCAGCTCACTCTCCTGGGGAGGCCGGGAGGCTTTCTTT
v_gene: TRBV18
abundance: NA
d_gene: NA
j_gene: TRBJ1-1

CDR3aa: CASIRQGLAYEQYF
CDR3nt: TGTGCCAGCATAAGACAGGGTCTTGCATACGAGCAGTACTTC
v_gene: TRBV28
abundance: NA
d_gene: TRBD1
j_gene: TRBJ2-7

CDR3aa: CASSRPGRVHEQYF
CDR3nt: TGCGCCAGCAGCCGGCCGGGCAGGGTTCACGAGCAGTACTTC
v_gene: TRBV4-1
abundance: NA
d_gene: NA
j_gene: TRBJ2-7